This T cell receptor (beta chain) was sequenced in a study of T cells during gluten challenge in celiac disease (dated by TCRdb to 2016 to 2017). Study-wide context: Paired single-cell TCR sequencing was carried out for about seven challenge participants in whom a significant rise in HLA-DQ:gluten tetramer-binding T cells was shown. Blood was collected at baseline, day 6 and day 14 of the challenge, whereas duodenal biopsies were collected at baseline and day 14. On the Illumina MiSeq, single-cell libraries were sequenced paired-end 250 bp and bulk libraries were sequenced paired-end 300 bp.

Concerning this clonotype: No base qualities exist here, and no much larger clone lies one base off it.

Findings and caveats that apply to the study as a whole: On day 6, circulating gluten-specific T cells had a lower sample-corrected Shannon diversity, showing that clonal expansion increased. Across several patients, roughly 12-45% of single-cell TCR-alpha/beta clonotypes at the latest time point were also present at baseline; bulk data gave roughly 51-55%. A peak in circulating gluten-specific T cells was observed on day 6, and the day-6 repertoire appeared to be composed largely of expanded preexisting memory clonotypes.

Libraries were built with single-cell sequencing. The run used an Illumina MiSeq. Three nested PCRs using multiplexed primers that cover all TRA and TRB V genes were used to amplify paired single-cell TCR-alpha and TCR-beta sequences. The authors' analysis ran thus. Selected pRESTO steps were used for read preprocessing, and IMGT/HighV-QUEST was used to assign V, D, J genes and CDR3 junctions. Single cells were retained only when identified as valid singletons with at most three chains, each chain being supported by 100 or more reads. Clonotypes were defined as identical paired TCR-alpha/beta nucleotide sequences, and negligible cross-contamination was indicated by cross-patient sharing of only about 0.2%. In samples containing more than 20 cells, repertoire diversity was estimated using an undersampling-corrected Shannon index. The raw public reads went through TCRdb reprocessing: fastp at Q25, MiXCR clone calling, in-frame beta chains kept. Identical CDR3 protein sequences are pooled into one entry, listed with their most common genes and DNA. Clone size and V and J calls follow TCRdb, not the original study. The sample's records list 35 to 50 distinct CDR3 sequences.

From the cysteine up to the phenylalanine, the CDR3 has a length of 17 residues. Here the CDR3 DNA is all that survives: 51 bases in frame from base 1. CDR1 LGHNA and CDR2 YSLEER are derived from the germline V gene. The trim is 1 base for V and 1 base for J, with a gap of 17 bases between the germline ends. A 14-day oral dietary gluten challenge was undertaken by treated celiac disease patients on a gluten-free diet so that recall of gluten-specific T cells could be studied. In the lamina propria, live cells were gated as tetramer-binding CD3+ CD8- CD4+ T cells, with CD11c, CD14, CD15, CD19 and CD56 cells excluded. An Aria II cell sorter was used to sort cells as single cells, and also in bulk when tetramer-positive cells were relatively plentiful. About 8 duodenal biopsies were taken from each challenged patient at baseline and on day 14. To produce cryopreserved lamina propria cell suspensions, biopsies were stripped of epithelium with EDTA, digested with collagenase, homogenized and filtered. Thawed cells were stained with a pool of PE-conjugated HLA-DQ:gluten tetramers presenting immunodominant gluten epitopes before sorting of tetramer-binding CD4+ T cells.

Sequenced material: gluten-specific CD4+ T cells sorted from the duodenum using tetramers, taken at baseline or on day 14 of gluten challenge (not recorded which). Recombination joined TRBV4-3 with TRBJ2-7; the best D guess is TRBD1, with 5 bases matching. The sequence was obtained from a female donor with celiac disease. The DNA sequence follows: TGCGCCAGCAGCCAAGTATATGGACACATTACGTCCTACGAGCAGTACTTC. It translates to CASSQVYGHITSYEQYF.